This T cell receptor (beta chain) was observed in a study of blood T cell repertoires in COVID-19. Study at large: The samples span acute and convalescent COVID-19 from the United States, Italy and Spain.

Per germline, CDR1 LNHDA and CDR2 SQIVND (reference sequence). J lost 7 bases, V lost 9 bases, and 5 bases had no gene match. The length of the CDR3 is 11 residues. Clones were sequenced by immunoSEQ multiplex PCR, and TCRdb holds only the in-frame ones, with some missing. The sample includes some 270,000 clones, roughly 88% of them seen just once. This clonotype was obtained from a woman between 35 and 50 years old who had been exposed to COVID-19. This sequence joins TRBV19 and TRBJ1-1; 7 bases map to TRBD1. The source material was PBMCs or T cells enriched from blood (not recorded which). The CDR3 loop is CASLRQGEAFF. The CDR3 DNA follows: TGTGCCAGCCTCAGACAGGGTGAAGCTTTCTTT.